These T cell receptor beta chains were read from a single sample in a study of T cells in Graves' hyperthyroidism and ophthalmopathy. In TCRdb, the multiplex PCR reads were re-called with MiXCR into one record per CDR3 protein. The sample has about 420,000 distinct CDR3 sequences, roughly 15% seen once. What was sequenced was blood. These receptors were taken from a woman under 30 with Graves' hyperthyroidism. Both conserved end residues are part of each CDR3. The D gene is left open where the match is weak. Clone size appears in some rows only: once, few, many, or a class for an expanded clone.

TRBV27	many	TRBD1	TRBJ2-7	CASSPGTGAREQYF	TGTGCCAGCAGTCCCGGGACAGGGGCTCGCGAGCAGTACTTC
TRBV30	many	-	TRBJ2-5	CAWTLPGLSAQYF	TGTGCCTGGACTTTACCGGGACTGAGCGCCCAGTACTTC
TRBV28	few	-	TRBJ2-3	CASLRDSQTTDTQYF	TGTGCCAGTCTAAGGGACTCCCAGACCACAGATACGCAGTATTTT
TRBV20-1	many	TRBD1	TRBJ1-1	CSASTPGQVFKTEAFF	TGCAGTGCTAGCACGCCGGGACAGGTGTTTAAGACTGAAGCTTTCTTT
TRBV7-9	many	-	TRBJ1-1	CASSLIGLTNTEAFF	TGTGCCAGCAGCTTGATCGGACTGACGAACACTGAAGCTTTCTTT
TRBV11-2	-	-	TRBJ2-7	CASGSLLDEQYF	TGTGCCAGCGGGAGCTTATTGGACGAGCAGTACTTC
TRBV20-1	many	TRBD1	TRBJ2-7	CSANSRTGGFDEQYF	TGCAGTGCTAACAGCCGGACAGGGGGCTTTGACGAGCAGTACTTC
TRBV6-1	many	-	TRBJ1-1	CASSEARENTEAFF	TGTGCCAGCAGTGAAGCTCGGGAGAACACTGAAGCTTTCTTT
TRBV5-1	-	-	TRBJ2-5	CASSLAPRTQYQETQYF	TGCGCCAGCAGCTTGGCTCCCCGAACACAGTACCAAGAGACCCAGTACTTC
TRBV28	many	-	TRBJ2-5	CASSYGQGTQYF	TGTGCCAGCAGTTACGGCCAAGGGACCCAGTACTTC
TRBV20-1	once	TRBD1	TRBJ2-1	CSATGTGLIEQFF	TGCAGTGCCACCGGGACAGGGTTAATCGAGCAGTTCTTC
TRBV20-1	once	-	TRBJ1-3	CSSVGRRGSGNTIYF	TGCAGCTCTGTGGGCAGGCGCGGCTCTGGAAACACCATATATTTT
TRBV6-2/TRBV6-3	many	-	TRBJ1-2	CASRMGRFYGYTF	TGTGCCAGCAGAATGGGACGGTTCTATGGCTACACCTTC
TRBV7-2	-	-	TRBJ1-3	CASRGGVFGNTIYF	TGTGCCAGCAGGGGAGGGGTATTTGGAAACACCATATATTTT
TRBV7-9	-	-	TRBJ2-3	CASSLVAKGTDTQYF	TGTGCCAGCAGCTTAGTTGCGAAGGGGACAGATACGCAGTATTTT